These 8 T cell receptor beta chains came from one sample sequenced in a study of CD8 T cells in Susac syndrome. Reverse transcription of about 0.45 to 1 ug RNA used random hexamers. A single record per CDR3 protein comes from TCRdb applying MiXCR to the immunoSEQ multiplex PCR reads. The repertoire consists of some 95,000 distinct CDR3 sequences, with roughly 91% occurring once and the leading ten covering 0.25% to 0.4%. Sequencing was performed on CD8+ T cells from PBMCs. Receptors originate from a human donor in good health.

The chain joins TRBV2 to TRBJ2-2; the D is unclear. The CDR3 runs 16 residues. With 10 bases removed from V and 1 base from J, the gap between germline ends came to 19 bases. The germline CDR1 and CDR2 sequences are SNHLY and FYNNEI. CDR3 region: CATTRRAEQNTGELFF. The CDR3 DNA sequence: TGTGCCACCACTCGCCGCGCGGAACAGAACACCGGGGAGCTGTTTTTT. Filled out from reference TRBV2 and TRBJ2-2, the complete variable domain reads EPEVTQTPSHQVTQMGQEVILRCVPISNHLYFYWYRQILGQKVEFLVSFYNNEISEKSEIFDDQFSVERPDGSNFTLKIRSTKLEDSAMYFCATTRRAEQNTGELFFGEGSRLTVL.

This chain links TRBV7-6 with TRBJ2-1; D might be TRBD1 (8 bases). V was trimmed by 5 bases and J by 4 bases, leaving 12 bases between them. This CDR3 has 14 residues. Germline V CDR1 and CDR2: SGHVS, FNYEAQ. CDR3 loop: CASSGGDRYNEQFF. CDR3 bases: TGTGCCAGCAGCGGGGGGGACAGGTACAATGAGCAGTTCTTC. The whole variable domain, remainder taken from reference TRBV7-6 and TRBJ2-1, is GAGVSQSPRYKVTKRGQDVALRCDPISGHVSLYWYRQALGQGPEFLTYFNYEAQQDKSGLPNDRFSAERPEGSISTLTIQRTEQRDSAMYRCASSGGDRYNEQFFGPGTRLTVL.

The CDR3 spells CASSHRNNEQFF. Here the CDR3 DNA reads TGTGCCAGCAGTCACAGAAACAATGAGCAGTTCTTC. The V and J genes are TRBV13 and TRBJ2-1; no reliable D call. The germline V and J ends were trimmed by 6 bases and 5 bases, with 8 bases remaining between them. This CDR3 contains 12 residues. The germline gives CDR1 PRHDT, CDR2 FYEKMQ (reference sequence).

The chain joins TRBV7-9 to TRBJ2-3; 10 bases map to TRBD1. The CDR3 totals 16 residues. The V gene's germline CDR1 is SEHNR and CDR2 FQNEAQ (reference sequence). J was trimmed by 1 base and V by 3 bases; bases with no gene match: 4. CDR3 in amino acids: CASSLRTGGGTDTQYF. DNA of the CDR3: TGTGCCAGCAGCTTGCGGACAGGGGGGGGCACAGATACGCAGTATTTT.

The rearrangement uses TRBV13 and TRBJ1-2; a weak D match, TRBD1 (5 bases). The CDR3 is 16 residues long. The germline V gene encodes CDR1 PRHDT and CDR2 FYEKMQ (reference sequence). The V and J ends lost 5 bases and 3 bases respectively, with 19 bases between them. The CDR3 DNA is TGTGCCAGCAGCCCCAGCCCAGGGTGGGGTGACTATGGCTACACCTTC. This translates into CASSPSPGWGDYGYTF. The full variable domain, in which reference TRBV13 and TRBJ1-2 provide the parts outside the CDR3, is AAGVIQSPRHLIKEKRETATLKCYPIPRHDTVYWYQQGPGQDPQFLISFYEKMQSDKGSIPDRFSAQQFSDYHSELNMSSLELGDSALYFCASSPSPGWGDYGYTFGSGTRLTVV.

This clonotype was seen only once. This sequence joins TRBV29-1 and TRBJ1-1; D unresolved. Per the germline V gene, CDR1 is SQVTM and CDR2 is ANQGSEA. V was cut by 5 bases and J by 7 bases, with 11 bases left in between. CDR3 length: 11 amino acids. The CDR3 DNA follows: TGCAGCGTTTATATAGGGATTGAAGCTTTCTTT. As protein: CSVYIGIEAFF. The full variable domain, its missing parts supplied by reference TRBV29-1 and TRBJ1-1, is SAVISQKPSRDICQRGTSLTIQCQVDSQVTMMFWYRQQPGQSLTLIATANQGSEATYESGFVIDKFPISRPNLTFSTLTVSNMSPEDSSIYLCSVYIGIEAFFGQGTRLTVV.

The chain uses TRBV7-2 and TRBJ2-2; TRBD2 matches at 12 bases. The trim removed 5 bases at V and 2 bases at J, leaving 6 bases unmatched. CDR3 length: 17 residues. The V gene's germline CDR1 is SGHTA and CDR2 FQGNSA. The CDR3 DNA reads TGTGCCAGCAGCCAAACTAGCGGGGGGTTCAACACCGGGGAGCTGTTTTTT. Its protein is CASSQTSGGFNTGELFF.

The V and J genes are TRBV13 and TRBJ2-1; 8 bases align to TRBD1. Per the germline V gene, CDR1 is PRHDT and CDR2 is FYEKMQ (reference sequence). The junction had 11 bases not matched to a gene; V was cut back by 6 bases and J by 7 bases. CDR3 length: 15 residues. CDR3 DNA: TGTGCCAGCAGTCAGGGGCAGGGGGCGCTGAATGAGCAGTTCTTC. Its translation is CASSQGQGALNEQFF.